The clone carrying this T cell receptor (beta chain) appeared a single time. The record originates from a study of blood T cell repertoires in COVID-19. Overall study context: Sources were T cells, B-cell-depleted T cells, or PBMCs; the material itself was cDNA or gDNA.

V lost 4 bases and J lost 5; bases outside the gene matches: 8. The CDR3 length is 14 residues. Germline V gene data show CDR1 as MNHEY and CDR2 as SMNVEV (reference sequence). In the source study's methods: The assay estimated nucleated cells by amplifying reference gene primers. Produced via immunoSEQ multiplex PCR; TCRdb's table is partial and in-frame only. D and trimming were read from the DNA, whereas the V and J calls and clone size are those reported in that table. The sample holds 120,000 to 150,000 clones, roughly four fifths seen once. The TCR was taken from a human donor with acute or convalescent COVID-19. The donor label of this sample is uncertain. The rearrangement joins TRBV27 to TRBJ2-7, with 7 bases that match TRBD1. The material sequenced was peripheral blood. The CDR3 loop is CASSSLTGRNEQYF. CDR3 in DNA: TGTGCCAGCAGTTCCCTGACAGGGAGAAACGAGCAGTACTTC.